This TCR beta chain stems from a study of T cell repertoires in cytomegalovirus infection. Study details: CMV epitopes, recently identified HLA-C-restricted and well-studied HLA-B-restricted, were used.

In regard to this clonotype: Antigen unknown.

The CDR3 consists of 15 residues. The V and J ends lost 6 bases and 8 bases respectively, with 17 bases between them. TCRdb called the reads again in MiXCR, with one record for every CDR3 protein. The sample lists a few hundred thousand distinct CDR3 sequences, approximately 40% seen once, with 48% in the top ten. This TCR derives from a human donor in good health (CMV status not recorded). Some clones in this sample may be carry-over from other donors' samples. The V gene is TRBV12-3 or TRBV12-4, the J gene TRBJ1-6; D possibly corresponds to TRBD1 (5 bases). The sequencing here drew on cultured PBMCs, taken from culture after CMV antigen stimulation. CDR3 amino acids: CASSTDGGLYSPLHF. The CDR3 coding sequence is TGTGCCAGCAGCACGGACGGGGGTTTGTATTCACCCCTCCACTTT.